This TCR beta chain was recorded in a study of T cell repertoires in aging, cancer and after chemotherapy. Study summary: Glioblastoma patients receiving temozolomide-based therapy gave paired samples before and after chemotherapy.

The study's findings and limits: In each cancer cohort, median generation probability increased across chemotherapy, suggesting thymic output rebounded.

Peripheral blood genomic DNA, not sorted cells or RNA, was the template. Multiplex touch-down PCR with TRB-A/B primers amplified rearranged V-D-J TRB sequences. In TCRdb, the multiplex PCR reads were re-called with MiXCR into one record per CDR3 protein. Altogether about 2,000 distinct CDR3 sequences are present, around 19% being singletons, with the ten largest covering 4% to 6%. This clonotype is labeled as large (0.1 to 1%). Antigen specificity is unknown. V gave up 4 bases and J gave up 2 bases; unmatched junction bases: 3. CDR3 length: 14 amino acids. The germline V gene encodes CDR1 MNHEY and CDR2 SVGAGI.

This chain connects TRBV6-5 to TRBJ2-3; 7 bases map to TRBD1. The sequencing input was blood. This TCR was recovered from a human donor with a solid tumor. The CDR3 spells CASSLQGYTDTQYF. The CDR3 DNA reads TGTGCCAGCAGTTTACAGGGGTACACAGATACGCAGTATTTT.